A selection of T cell receptor beta chains follows, all from one sample in a study of shared clonotypes between healthy human individuals. Assay used: immunoSEQ multiplex PCR; TCRdb lists only in-frame clones, some missing. The sample lists 980,000 or so clones; 76% were seen once. Input material: memory CD4+ T cells sorted from blood. Source of these receptors: a man aged 18 to 35 in good health. The conserved cysteine and the conserved F or W are not part of the CDR3 here. The size entry is marked missing in some rows and otherwise reads once, few, many or a size class.

j_gene | abundance | v_gene | CDR3aa
TRBJ2-2 | - | TRBV2 | ASTKGFGMNTGELF
TRBJ1-5 | - | TRBV10-3 | AISAGGDQPQH
TRBJ1-6 | - | TRBV30 | AWSLDSPLH
TRBJ2-3 | - | TRBV28 | ASSSRKELGTDTQY
TRBJ2-1 | - | TRBV5-1 | ASSLANSRAGDEQF
TRBJ2-5 | - | TRBV7-2 | ASSLGPKETQY
TRBJ2-5 | - | TRBV2 | ASSGQGKETQY
TRBJ1-1 | once | TRBV5-1 | ASKEDTEAF
TRBJ2-6 | - | TRBV4-1 | ASSQQGQGLGSGANVLT
TRBJ2-5 | - | TRBV9 | ASGRGEETQY
TRBJ1-4 | - | TRBV9 | ASSADRGNEKLF
TRBJ2-2 | - | TRBV11-2 | ASRPLFSGTTNTGELF
TRBJ2-7 | - | TRBV6-4 | ASRPQGMRYEQY
TRBJ2-7 | - | TRBV4-3 | ASSQDGPGGGPYEQY
TRBJ2-2 | - | TRBV2 | ASSEANWAGELF
TRBJ2-1 | - | TRBV6-1 | ASSPRWDSFSEQF
TRBJ1-2 | - | TRBV30 | AWSPTGGLYGYT
TRBJ1-3 | - | TRBV7-9 | ASSLALPGNTIY
TRBJ2-1 | - | TRBV19 | ASSIASGRDEQF